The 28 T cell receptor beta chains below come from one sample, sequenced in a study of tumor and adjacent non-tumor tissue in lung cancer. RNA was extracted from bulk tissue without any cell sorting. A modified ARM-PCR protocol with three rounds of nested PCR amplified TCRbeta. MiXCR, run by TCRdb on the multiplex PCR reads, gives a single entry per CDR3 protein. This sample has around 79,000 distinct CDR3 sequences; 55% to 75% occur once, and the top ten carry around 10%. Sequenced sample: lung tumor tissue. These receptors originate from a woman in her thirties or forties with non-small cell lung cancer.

CDR3 sequence reads: CASITEATYEQYF. CDR3 bases: TGTGCCAGCATCACGGAGGCGACCTACGAGCAGTACTTC. V usage is TRBV6-6 and J usage is TRBJ2-7, with D possibly matching TRBD2 (5 bases). From germline, CDR1 is MNHNY and CDR2 SVGAGI (reference sequence). Trimming removed 7 bases at V and 2 bases at J, with 12 bases between. The CDR3 is 13 amino acids.

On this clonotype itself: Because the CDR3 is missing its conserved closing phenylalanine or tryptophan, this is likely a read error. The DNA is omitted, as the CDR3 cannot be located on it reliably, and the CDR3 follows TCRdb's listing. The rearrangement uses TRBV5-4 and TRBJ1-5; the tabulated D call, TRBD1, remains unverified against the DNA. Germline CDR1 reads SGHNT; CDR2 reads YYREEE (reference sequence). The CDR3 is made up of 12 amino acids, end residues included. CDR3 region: CAWWGAGQPLHL.

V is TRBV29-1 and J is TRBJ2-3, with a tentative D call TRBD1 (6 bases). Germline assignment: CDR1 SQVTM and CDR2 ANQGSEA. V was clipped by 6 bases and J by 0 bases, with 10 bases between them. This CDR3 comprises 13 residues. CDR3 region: CSVGQGSTDTQYF. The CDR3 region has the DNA TGCAGCGTGGGACAAGGGAGCACAGATACGCAGTATTTT.

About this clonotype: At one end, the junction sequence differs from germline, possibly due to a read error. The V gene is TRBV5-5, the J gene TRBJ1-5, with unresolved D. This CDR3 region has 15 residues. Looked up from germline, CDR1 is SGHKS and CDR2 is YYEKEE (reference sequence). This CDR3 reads CVSSLPPLINQPQHF. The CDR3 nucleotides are TGTGTCAGCAGCTTGCCTCCATTAATCAATCAGCCCCAGCATTTT.

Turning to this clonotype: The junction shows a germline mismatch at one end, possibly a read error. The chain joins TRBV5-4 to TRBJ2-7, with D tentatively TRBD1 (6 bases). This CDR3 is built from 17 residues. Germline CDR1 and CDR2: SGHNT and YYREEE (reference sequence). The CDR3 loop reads CTSNLPLQGHLSYEQYF. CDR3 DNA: TGTACCAGCAACTTACCGTTACAGGGACACCTAAGCTACGAGCAGTACTTC.

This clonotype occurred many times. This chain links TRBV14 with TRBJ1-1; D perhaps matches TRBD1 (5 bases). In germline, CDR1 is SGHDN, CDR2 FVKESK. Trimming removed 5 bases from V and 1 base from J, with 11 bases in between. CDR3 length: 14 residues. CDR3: CASSYFRGNTEAFF. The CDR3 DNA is TGTGCCAGCAGCTACTTTAGGGGGAACACTGAAGCTTTCTTT.

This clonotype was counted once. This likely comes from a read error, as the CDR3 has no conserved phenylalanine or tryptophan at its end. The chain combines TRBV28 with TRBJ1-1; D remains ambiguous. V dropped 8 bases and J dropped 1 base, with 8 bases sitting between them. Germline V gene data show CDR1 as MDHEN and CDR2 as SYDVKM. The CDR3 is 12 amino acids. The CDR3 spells CASGRSNTEAFI. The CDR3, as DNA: TGTGCCAGCGGACGGTCGAACACTGAAGCTTTCATT.

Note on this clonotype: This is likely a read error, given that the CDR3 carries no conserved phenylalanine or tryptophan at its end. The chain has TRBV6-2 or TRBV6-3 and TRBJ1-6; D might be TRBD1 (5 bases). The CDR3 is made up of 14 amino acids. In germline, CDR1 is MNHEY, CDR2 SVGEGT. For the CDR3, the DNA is TGTGTCAGCAGTTACTTGGTCGGGGGATCACCCCTCCACTAT. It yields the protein CVSSYLVGGSPLHY.

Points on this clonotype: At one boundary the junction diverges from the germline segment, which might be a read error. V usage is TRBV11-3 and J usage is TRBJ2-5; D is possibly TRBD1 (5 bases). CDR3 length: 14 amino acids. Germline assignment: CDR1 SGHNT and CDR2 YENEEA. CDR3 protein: CTSPESGAVETQYF. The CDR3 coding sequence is TGTACCAGCCCCGAAAGTGGGGCCGTAGAGACCCAGTACTTC.

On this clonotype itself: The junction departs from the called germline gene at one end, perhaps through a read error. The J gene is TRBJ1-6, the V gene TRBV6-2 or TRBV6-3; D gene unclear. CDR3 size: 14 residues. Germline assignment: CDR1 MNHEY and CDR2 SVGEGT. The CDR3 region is CASSIRGFGSPFHF. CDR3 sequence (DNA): TGTGCCAGCAGCATACGTGGCTTTGGGTCACCCTTCCACTTT.

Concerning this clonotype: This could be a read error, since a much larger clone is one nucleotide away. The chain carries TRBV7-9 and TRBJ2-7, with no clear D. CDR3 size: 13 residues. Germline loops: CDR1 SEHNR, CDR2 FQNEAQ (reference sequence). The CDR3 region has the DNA TGTGTCAGCAGCTTAGCCGGGTATGACGAGCAGTACTTC. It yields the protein CVSSLAGYDEQYF. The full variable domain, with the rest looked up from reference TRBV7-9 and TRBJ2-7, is DTGVSQNPRHKITKRGQNVTFRCDPISEHNRLYWYRQTLGQGPEFLTYFQNEAQLEKSRLLSDRFSAERPKGSFSTLEIQRTEQGDSAMYLCVSSLAGYDEQYFGPGTRLTVT.

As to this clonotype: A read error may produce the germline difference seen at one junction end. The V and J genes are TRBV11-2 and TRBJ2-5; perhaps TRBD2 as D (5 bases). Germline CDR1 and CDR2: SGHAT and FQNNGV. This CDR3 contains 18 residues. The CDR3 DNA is TGTGCCAGTAGCTTACGATTCCTTAGCGCGGGTCAGGAGGAGACCCAGTACTTC. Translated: CASSLRFLSAGQEETQYF. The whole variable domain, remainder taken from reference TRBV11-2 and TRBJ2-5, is EAGVAQSPRYKIIEKRQSVAFWCNPISGHATLYWYQQILGQGPKLLIQFQNNGVVDDSQLPKDRFSAERLKGVDSTLKIQPAKLEDSAVYLCASSLRFLSAGQEETQYFGPGTRLLVL.

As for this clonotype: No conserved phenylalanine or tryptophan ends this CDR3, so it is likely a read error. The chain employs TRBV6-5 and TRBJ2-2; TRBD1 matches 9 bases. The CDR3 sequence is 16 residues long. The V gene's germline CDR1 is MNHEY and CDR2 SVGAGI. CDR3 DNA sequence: TGTGTCAGTAGCTACAAAGGGACAGGGAACATCGGGGAGCTGTTTTCT. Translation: CVSSYKGTGNIGELFS.

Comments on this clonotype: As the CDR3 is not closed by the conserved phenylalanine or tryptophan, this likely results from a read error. The CDR3 loop reads CPSSSRAIGTVELFY. The CDR3 coding sequence is TGTCCCAGCAGCTCCCGGGCAATAGGAACCGTGGAGCTGTTTTAT. The V call is TRBV11-1, the J call TRBJ2-2; D gene ambiguous. The germline gives CDR1 SGHAT, CDR2 FQDESV (reference sequence). The CDR3 sequence is 15 residues long.

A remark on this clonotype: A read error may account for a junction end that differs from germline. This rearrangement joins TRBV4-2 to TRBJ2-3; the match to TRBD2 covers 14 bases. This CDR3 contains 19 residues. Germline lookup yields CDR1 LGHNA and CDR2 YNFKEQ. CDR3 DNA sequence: TGTGCCAGCAGCCAAGATTACGGGACTAGCGGGAGTATTTCAGATACACAGTATTTT. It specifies CASSQDYGTSGSISDTQYF.

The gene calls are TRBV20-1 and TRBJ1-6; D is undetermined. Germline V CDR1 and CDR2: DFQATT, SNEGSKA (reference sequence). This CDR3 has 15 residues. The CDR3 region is CNAINRAGYNSPLHF. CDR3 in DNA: TGCAATGCAATAAACCGAGCAGGTTATAATTCACCCCTCCACTTT.

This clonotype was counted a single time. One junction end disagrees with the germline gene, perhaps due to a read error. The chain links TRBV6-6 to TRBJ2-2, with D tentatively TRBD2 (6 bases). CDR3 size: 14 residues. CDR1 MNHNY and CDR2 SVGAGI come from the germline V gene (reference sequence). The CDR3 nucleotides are TGTGCCGGCAGACCGCGGGGTCACACCGGGGAGCTATTTTTT. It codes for CAGRPRGHTGELFF.

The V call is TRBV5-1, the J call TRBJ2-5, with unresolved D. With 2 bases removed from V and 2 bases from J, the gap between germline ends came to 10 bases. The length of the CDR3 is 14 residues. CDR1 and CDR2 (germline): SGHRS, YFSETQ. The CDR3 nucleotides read TGCGCCAGCAGCTTAGACGCGGTGCAAGAGACCCAGTACTTC. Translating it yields CASSLDAVQETQYF. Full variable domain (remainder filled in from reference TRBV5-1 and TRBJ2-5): KAGVTQTPRYLIKTRGQQVTLSCSPISGHRSVSWYQQTPGQGLQFLFEYFSETQRNKGNFPGRFSGRQFSNSRSEMNVSTLELGDSALYLCASSLDAVQETQYFGPGTRLLVL.

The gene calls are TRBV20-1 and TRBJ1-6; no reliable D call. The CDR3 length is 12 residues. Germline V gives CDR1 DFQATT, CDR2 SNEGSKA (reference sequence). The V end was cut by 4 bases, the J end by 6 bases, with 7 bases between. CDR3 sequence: CSATVSNSPLHF. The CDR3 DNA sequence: TGCAGTGCTACAGTCAGTAATTCACCCCTCCACTTT.

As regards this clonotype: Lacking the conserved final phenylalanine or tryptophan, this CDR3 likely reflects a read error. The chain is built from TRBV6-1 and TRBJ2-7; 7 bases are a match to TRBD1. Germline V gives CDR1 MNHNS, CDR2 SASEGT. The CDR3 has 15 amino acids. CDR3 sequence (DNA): TGTGCCAGCAGTGAAGGAGAGGGGGCCTCCTACAAGCAGTACTGC. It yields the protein CASSEGEGASYKQYC.

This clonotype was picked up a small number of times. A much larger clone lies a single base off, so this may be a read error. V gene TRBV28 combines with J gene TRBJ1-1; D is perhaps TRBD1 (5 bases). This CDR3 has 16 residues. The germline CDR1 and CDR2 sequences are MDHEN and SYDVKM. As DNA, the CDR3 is TGTGCCATCAGTTTACCCCAAGGGAGGGGCGGAACTGAAGCTTTCTTT. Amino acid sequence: CAISLPQGRGGTEAFF.

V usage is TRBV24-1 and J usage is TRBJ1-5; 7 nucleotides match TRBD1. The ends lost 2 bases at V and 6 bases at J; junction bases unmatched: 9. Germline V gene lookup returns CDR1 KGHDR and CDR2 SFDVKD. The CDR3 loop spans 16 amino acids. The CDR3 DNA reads TGTGCCACCAGTGATTCCCGGGACAGCTTCAGTCAGCCCCAGCATTTT. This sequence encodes CATSDSRDSFSQPQHF.

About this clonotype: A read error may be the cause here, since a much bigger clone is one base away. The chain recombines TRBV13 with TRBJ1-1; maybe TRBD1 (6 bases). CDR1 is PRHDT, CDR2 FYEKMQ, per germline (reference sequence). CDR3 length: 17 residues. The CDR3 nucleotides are TGTGCCAGCATCTTAGCCCGGGGGCGCGGTTCCAGCACTGAAGCTTTCTTT. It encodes CASILARGRGSSTEAFF.

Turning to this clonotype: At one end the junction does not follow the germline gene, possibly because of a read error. The DNA for the CDR3 is TGTGCCAGAACCGATTCCGACAGGGCCGCTGAAGCTTTCTTC. Its translation is CARTDSDRAAEAFF. The chain links TRBV7-9 to TRBJ1-1, with TRBD1 matching 7 bases. Germline V gene sequence: CDR1 SEHNR, CDR2 FQNEAQ (reference sequence). The CDR3 totals 14 residues.

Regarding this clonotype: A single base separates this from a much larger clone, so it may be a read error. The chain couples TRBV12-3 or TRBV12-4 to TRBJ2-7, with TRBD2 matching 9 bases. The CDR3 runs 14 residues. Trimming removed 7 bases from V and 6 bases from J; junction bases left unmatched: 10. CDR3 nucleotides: TGTGCCAGCAAACTGGGACTAGCCAACAGCGAGCAGTACTTC. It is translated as CASKLGLANSEQYF.

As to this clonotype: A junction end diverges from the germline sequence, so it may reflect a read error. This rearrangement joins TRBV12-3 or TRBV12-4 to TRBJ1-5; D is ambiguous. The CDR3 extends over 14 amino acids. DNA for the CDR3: TGTGCCACCAGTTTCCTATACCTCAATCAGCCCCAGCATTTT. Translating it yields CATSFLYLNQPQHF.

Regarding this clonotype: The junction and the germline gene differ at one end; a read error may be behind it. Here the CDR3 reads CAITHTGTVRTEAFF. The CDR3 DNA follows: TGTGCCATCACTCACACCGGGACAGTGAGAACTGAAGCTTTCTTC. The V gene is TRBV11-1, the J gene TRBJ1-1; 7 positions match TRBD1. Germline CDR1 SGHAT, CDR2 FQDESV (reference sequence). The CDR3 contains 15 residues.

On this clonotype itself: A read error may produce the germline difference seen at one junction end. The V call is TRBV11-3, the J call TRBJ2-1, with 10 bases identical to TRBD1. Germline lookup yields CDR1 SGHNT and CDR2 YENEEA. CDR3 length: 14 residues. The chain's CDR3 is CAGRPGQGGSEQFF. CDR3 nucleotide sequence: TGTGCCGGCAGACCCGGACAGGGGGGCAGTGAGCAGTTCTTC.